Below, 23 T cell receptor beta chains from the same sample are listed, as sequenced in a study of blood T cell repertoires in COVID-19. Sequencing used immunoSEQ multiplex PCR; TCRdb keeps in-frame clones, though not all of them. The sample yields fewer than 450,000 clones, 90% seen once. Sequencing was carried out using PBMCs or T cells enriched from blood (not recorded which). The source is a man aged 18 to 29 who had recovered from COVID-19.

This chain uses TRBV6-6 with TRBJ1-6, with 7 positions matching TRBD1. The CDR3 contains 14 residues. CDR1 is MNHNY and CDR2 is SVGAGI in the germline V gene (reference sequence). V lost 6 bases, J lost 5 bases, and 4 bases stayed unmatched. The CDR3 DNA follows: TGTGCCAGCAGGCGGGACAGTGATAATTCACCCCTCCACTTT. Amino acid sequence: CASRRDSDNSPLHF.

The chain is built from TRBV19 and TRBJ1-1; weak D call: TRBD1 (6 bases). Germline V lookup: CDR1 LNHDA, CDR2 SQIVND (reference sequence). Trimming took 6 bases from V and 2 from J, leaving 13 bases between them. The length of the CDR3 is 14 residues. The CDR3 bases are TGTGCCAGTAGAAAGGGGGATGAAAACACTGAAGCTTTCTTT. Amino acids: CASRKGDENTEAFF.

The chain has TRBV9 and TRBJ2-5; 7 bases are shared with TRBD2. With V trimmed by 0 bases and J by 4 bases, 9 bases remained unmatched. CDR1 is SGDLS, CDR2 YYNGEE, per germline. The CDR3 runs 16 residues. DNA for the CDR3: TGTGCCAGCAGCGTAGGGGCGGGAGCGGTCCGAGAGACCCAGTACTTC. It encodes CASSVGAGAVRETQYF.

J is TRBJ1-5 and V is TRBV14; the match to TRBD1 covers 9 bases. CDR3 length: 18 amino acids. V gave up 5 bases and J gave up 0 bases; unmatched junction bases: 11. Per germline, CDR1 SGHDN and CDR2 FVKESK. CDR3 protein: CASSTRDRDLTSNQPQHF. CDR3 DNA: TGTGCCAGCAGCACCCGGGACAGGGATTTAACTAGCAATCAGCCCCAGCATTTT. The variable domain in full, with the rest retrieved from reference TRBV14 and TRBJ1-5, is EAGVTQFPSHSVIEKGQTVTLRCDPISGHDNLYWYRRVMGKEIKFLLHFVKESKQDESGMPNNRFLAERTGGTYSTLKVQPAELEDSGVYFCASSTRDRDLTSNQPQHFGDGTRLSIL.

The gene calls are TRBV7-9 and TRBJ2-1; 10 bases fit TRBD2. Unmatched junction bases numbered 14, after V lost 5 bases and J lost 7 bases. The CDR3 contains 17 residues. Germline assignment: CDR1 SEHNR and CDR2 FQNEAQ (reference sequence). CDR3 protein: CASSLDGYASGSNEQFF. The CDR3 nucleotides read TGTGCCAGCAGCCTAGACGGCTACGCTAGCGGGAGTAATGAGCAGTTCTTC. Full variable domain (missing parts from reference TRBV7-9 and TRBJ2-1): DTGVSQNPRHKITKRGQNVTFRCDPISEHNRLYWYRQTLGQGPEFLTYFQNEAQLEKSRLLSDRFSAERPKGSFSTLEIQRTEQGDSAMYLCASSLDGYASGSNEQFFGPGTRLTVL.

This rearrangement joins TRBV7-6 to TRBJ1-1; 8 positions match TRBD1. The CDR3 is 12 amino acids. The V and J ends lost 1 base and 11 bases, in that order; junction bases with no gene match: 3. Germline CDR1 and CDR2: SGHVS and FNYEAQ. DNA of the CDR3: TGTGCCAGCAGCTTAGGGACAGGGAGGGCTTTCTTT. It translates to CASSLGTGRAFF.

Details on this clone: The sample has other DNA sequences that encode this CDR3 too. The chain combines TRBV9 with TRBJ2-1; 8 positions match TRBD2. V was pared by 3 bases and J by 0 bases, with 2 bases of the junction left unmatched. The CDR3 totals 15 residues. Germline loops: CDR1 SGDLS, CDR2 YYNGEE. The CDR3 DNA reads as TGTGCCAGCAGCGCCAGCGGGAGCTCCTACAATGAGCAGTTCTTC. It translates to CASSASGSSYNEQFF. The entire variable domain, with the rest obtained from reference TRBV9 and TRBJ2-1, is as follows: DSGVTQTPKHLITATGQRVTLRCSPRSGDLSVYWYQQSLDQGLQFLIQYYNGEERAKGNILERFSAQQFPDLHSELNLSSLELGDSALYFCASSASGSSYNEQFFGPGTRLTVL.

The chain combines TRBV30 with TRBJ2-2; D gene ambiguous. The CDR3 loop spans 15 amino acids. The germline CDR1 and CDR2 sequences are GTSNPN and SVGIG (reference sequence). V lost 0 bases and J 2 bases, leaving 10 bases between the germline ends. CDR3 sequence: CAWSVRTVNTGELFF. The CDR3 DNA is TGTGCCTGGAGTGTACGCACAGTTAACACCGGGGAGCTGTTTTTT.

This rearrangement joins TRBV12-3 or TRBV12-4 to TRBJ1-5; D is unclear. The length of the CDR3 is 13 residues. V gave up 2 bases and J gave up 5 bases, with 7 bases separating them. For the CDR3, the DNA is TGTGCCAGCAGTTTATCTCGCGATCAGCCCCAGCATTTT. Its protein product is CASSLSRDQPQHF.

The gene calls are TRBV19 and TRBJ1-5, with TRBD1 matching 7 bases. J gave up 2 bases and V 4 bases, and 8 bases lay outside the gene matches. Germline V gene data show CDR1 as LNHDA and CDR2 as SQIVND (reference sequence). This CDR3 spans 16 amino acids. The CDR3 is CASSNSGTVGNQPQHF. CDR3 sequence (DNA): TGTGCCAGTAGTAACTCCGGGACAGTTGGCAATCAGCCCCAGCATTTT.

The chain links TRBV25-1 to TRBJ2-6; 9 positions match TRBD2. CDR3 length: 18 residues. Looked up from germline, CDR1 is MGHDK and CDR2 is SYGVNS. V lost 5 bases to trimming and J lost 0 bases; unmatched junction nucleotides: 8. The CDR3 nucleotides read TGTGCCAGCAGTCCGACACGCGGGGGGGCCTCTGGGGCCAACGTCCTGACTTTC. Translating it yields CASSPTRGGASGANVLTF.

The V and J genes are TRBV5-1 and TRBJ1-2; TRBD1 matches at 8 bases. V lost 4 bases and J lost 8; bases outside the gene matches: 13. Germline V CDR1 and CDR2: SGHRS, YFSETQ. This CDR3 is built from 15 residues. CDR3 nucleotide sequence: TGCGCCAGCAGCCAGCCAGGGGGGACAGGAGGCGGCTACACCTTC. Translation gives CASSQPGGTGGGYTF.

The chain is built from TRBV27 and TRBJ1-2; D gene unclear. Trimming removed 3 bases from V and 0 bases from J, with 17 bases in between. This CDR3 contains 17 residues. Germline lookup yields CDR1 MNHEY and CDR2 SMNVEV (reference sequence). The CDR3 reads CASSFALGEIANYGYTF. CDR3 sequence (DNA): TGTGCCAGCAGTTTCGCCCTCGGGGAGATAGCTAACTATGGCTACACCTTC.

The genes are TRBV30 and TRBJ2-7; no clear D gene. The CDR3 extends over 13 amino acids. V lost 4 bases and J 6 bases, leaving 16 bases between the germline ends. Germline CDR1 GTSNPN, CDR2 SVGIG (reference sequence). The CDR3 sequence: CAWTRHTPPEQYF. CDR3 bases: TGTGCCTGGACCAGACACACTCCCCCCGAGCAGTACTTC.

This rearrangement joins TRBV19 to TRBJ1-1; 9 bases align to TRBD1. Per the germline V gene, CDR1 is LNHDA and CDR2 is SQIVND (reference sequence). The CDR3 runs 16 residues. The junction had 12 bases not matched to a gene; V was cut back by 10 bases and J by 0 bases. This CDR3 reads CATRGTGSLLNTEAFF. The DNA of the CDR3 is TGTGCCACCCGAGGGACAGGGAGTCTCCTGAACACTGAAGCTTTCTTT.

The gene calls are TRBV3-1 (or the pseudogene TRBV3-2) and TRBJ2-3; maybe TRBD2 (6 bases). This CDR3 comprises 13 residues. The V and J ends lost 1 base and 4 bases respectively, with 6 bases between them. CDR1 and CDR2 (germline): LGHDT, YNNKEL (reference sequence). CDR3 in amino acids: CASSQGRADTQYF. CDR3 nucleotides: TGTGCCAGCAGCCAAGGGAGGGCAGATACGCAGTATTTT.

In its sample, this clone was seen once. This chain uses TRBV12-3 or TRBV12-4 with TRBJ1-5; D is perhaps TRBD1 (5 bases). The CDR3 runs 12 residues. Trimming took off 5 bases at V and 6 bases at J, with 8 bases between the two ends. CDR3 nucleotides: TGTGCCAGCAGTGCGCAGGGTCAGCCCCAGCATTTT. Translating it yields CASSAQGQPQHF.

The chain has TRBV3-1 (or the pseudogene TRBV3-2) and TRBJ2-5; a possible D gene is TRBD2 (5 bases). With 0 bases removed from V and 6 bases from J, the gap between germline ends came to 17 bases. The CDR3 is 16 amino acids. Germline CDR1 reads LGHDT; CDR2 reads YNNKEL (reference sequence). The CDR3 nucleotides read TGTGCCAGCAGCCAAGATTGGGTGACCGCCGGGAAGACCCAGTACTTC. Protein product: CASSQDWVTAGKTQYF.

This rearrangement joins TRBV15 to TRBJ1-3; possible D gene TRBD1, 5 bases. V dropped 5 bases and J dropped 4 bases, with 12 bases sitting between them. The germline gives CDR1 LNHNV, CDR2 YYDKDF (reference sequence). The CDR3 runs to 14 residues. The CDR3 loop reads CATSQGRLGNTIYF. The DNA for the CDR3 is TGTGCCACCAGCCAGGGCCGTCTCGGAAACACCATATATTTT.

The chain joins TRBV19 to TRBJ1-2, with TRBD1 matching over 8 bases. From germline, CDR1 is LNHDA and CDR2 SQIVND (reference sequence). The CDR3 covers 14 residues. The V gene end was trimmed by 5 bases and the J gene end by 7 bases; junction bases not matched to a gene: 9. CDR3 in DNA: TGTGCCAGTAGTTTCCAGGGGGCGCCCCGTGGCTACACCTTC. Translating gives CASSFQGAPRGYTF.

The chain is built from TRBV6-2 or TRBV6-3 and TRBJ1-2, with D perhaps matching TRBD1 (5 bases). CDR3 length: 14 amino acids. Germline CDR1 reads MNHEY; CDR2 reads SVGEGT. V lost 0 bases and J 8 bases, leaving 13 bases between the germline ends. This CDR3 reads CASSYSIGARGYTF. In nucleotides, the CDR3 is TGTGCCAGCAGTTACTCGATAGGGGCTAGGGGCTACACCTTC.

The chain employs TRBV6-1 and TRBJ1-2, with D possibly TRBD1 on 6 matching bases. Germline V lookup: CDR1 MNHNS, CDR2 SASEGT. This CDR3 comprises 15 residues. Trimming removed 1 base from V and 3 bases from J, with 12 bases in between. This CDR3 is CASSEGGGDHYGYTF. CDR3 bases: TGTGCCAGCAGTGAAGGAGGGGGGGACCACTATGGCTACACCTTC.

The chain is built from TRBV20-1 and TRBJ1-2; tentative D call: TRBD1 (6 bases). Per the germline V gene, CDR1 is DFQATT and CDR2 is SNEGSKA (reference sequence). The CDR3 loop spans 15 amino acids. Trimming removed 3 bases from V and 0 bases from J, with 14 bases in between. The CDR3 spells CSASETGTPNYGYTF. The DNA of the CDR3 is TGCAGTGCTAGTGAAACAGGGACCCCTAACTATGGCTACACCTTC.